A selection of T cell receptor beta chains follows, all from one sample in a study of CD8+CD57+ T cells in acquired aplastic anemia. A single record per CDR3 protein comes from TCRdb applying MiXCR to the reads. Of about 130,000 distinct CDR3 sequences in the sample, over 45% were seen once. The sample was sorted CD4+, CD8+, or CD8+CD57+ T cells (not recorded which) from PBMCs. The receptors were sampled from a human donor in good health, serving as a control. The CDR3 runs from the conserved cysteine through the conserved F or W.

cdr3_length j_call v_call cdr3_aa
15 TRBJ2-5 TRBV12-3/TRBV12-4 CASRPNSGGGETQYF
15 TRBJ2-7 TRBV4-2 CASSQTASGGDEQYF
13 TRBJ1-3 TRBV12-3/TRBV12-4 CASRGSSGNTIYF
14 TRBJ2-1 TRBV7-2 CASNTGQGLEEQFF
17 TRBJ1-3 TRBV6-1 CASRTTRGYPSGNTIYF
13 TRBJ1-5 TRBV10-2 CASSDLGDQPQHF
13 TRBJ1-1 TRBV19 CASSPVGWTEAFF
13 TRBJ2-2 TRBV7-9 CASARGDTGELFF
16 TRBJ2-3 TRBV12-3/TRBV12-4 CASSPSGPKGTDTQYF
16 TRBJ2-3 TRBV3-1 CASSQLAGGPTDTQYF
19 TRBJ1-1 TRBV20-1 CSANRPGTTRGSWDTEAFF
13 TRBJ2-7 TRBV7-9 CASSLRVSYEQYF
13 TRBJ1-1 TRBV29-1 CSVLRAMNTEAFF
15 TRBJ2-3 TRBV19 CASSMRETSTDTQYF
13 TRBJ2-7 TRBV15 CATSNGQGDEQYF
12 TRBJ2-1 TRBV15 CATDRRRYEQFF
15 TRBJ1-4 TRBV27 CASSFNRGTNEKLFF
16 TRBJ2-1 TRBV18 CASSRSSGNSYNEQFF
15 TRBJ2-5 TRBV24-1 CATSDSTAYQETQYF
15 TRBJ2-7 TRBV25-1 CASSYSGQGSYEQYF
13 TRBJ2-5 TRBV29-1 CSTGDRLQETQYF
15 TRBJ1-6 TRBV10-3 CAISESNRGNSPLHF
19 TRBJ2-7 TRBV11-2 CASSLSTSPRGRSDYKQYF
14 TRBJ1-1 TRBV20-1 CSAGLGGFNTEAFF
17 TRBJ2-1 TRBV5-8 CASSPGTSGGAMDEQFF
13 TRBJ1-6 TRBV19 CASGRVDNSPLHF
12 TRBJ2-7 TRBV7-9 CASSSGQYEQYF
14 TRBJ1-5 TRBV6-2/TRBV6-3 CASSSGQRNQPQHF
17 TRBJ2-1 TRBV11-1 CASSLAERPSSYNEQFF
14 TRBJ1-1 TRBV7-9 CASSLAQGKTEAFF
13 TRBJ1-2 TRBV10-3 CAIRQLSLYGYTF
14 TRBJ1-2 TRBV7-2 CASSLEPGIYGYTF
17 TRBJ2-7 TRBV11-2 CASSPQRAGGLVYEQYF
15 TRBJ2-1 TRBV2 CASSEGLAAYNEQFF
16 TRBJ1-1 TRBV29-1 CSVRRWTGGEYTEAFF
13 TRBJ2-3 TRBV20-1 CSARRGSTDTQYF
14 TRBJ2-7 TRBV10-1 CASSDSGPGDEQYF
14 TRBJ1-2 TRBV7-3 CASSSTGRPKGYTF
15 TRBJ2-3 TRBV19 CASRTWGGSTDTQYF
13 TRBJ2-7 TRBV19 CASSINGRHEQYF
13 TRBJ1-2 TRBV29-1 CSVGLQGAYGYTF
14 TRBJ2-7 TRBV5-1 CASSGADVGGEQYF
13 TRBJ2-7 TRBV24-1 CATSDGTTDEQYF
13 TRBJ2-7 TRBV7-2 CASSFTVDYEQYF
12 TRBJ2-3 TRBV3-1 CASNSEGDTQYF
21 TRBJ2-5 TRBV7-6 CASSLVPPGGGRRQRQATQYF
17 TRBJ1-5 TRBV10-3 CAISDARLGGSNQPQHF